The 9 T cell receptor beta chains presented below share a single source sample, sequenced in a study of T cell responses to AZD1222 COVID-19 vaccine. The method was immunoSEQ multiplex PCR; TCRdb's version includes in-frame clones alone and lacks a portion of them. The sample holds over 150,000 clones, under 95% seen once. The sample in question was peripheral blood, obtained 28 days after the second AZD1222 dose. Receptor source: an adult who received the AZD1222 COVID-19 vaccine.

This chain joins TRBV15 and TRBJ2-2; TRBD1 agrees at 7 bases. The J segment lost 2 bases and the V segment lost 5 bases, leaving 11 bases of the junction unmatched. This CDR3 contains 17 residues. Germline CDR1 reads LNHNV; CDR2 reads YYDKDF (reference sequence). CDR3 sequence: CATSPWGQRINTGELFF. In DNA form, the CDR3 reads TGTGCCACCAGCCCCTGGGGACAGAGAATTAACACCGGGGAGCTGTTTTTT.

This chain links TRBV6-6 with TRBJ1-1; no clear D gene. Trimming took 4 bases from V and 2 from J, leaving 11 bases between them. Germline V lookup: CDR1 MNHNY, CDR2 SVGAGI (reference sequence). The CDR3 loop spans 14 amino acids. CDR3 protein: CASSSEQLNTEAFF. CDR3 sequence (DNA): TGTGCCAGCAGTTCAGAACAGCTAAACACTGAAGCTTTCTTT.

There are a few counts of this clone. The V and J genes are TRBV5-6 and TRBJ1-2; D is uncertain. Per the germline V gene, CDR1 is SGHDT and CDR2 is YYEEEE. CDR3 size: 13 residues. V shed 0 bases and J shed 4 bases, with 7 bases lying between them. The CDR3 DNA follows: TGTGCCAGCAGCTTGGGGCAGCTCTATGGCTACACCTTC. It translates to CASSLGQLYGYTF.

This rearrangement joins TRBV6-2 or TRBV6-3 to TRBJ2-1; the D gene is possibly TRBD2 (5 bases). Trimming left V 2 bases short and J 15 bases short, with 23 bases between. Per the germline V gene, CDR1 is MNHEY and CDR2 is SVGEGT. The CDR3 loop spans 15 amino acids. In DNA, the CDR3 is TGTGCCAGCAGTTACCCGGGTTATTTAGGACTCCAGCCGTTCTTC. Translation gives CASSYPGYLGLQPFF.

V and J are TRBV5-4 and TRBJ2-1; 9 positions agree with TRBD1. CDR3 length: 15 amino acids. Germline V lookup: CDR1 SGHNT, CDR2 YYREEE (reference sequence). Trimming at V came to 3 bases and at J to 5 bases, leaving 6 bases not matched to a gene. Written as DNA, the CDR3 is TGTGCCAGCAGCTACCGACAGGGGGGACACAATGAGCAGTTCTTC. It yields the protein CASSYRQGGHNEQFF.

This clone has more than one count but fewer than ten. V is TRBV25-1 and J is TRBJ1-1, with 7 bases matching TRBD1. Germline V gene sequence: CDR1 MGHDK, CDR2 SYGVNS. This CDR3 is 15 amino acids long. The V and J ends lost 4 bases and 3 bases, in that order; junction bases with no gene match: 8. The CDR3 DNA reads TGTGCCAGCAGTGGGATTAGGACAGGCTACACTGAAGCTTTCTTT. Protein: CASSGIRTGYTEAFF.

CDR3 nucleotide sequence: TGTGCCAGCAGCCTCCGGAGACCGCCCTACGAGCAGTACTTC. Translating it yields CASSLRRPPYEQYF. The J gene is TRBJ2-7, the V gene TRBV28; D gene uncertain. Germline V CDR1 and CDR2: MDHEN, SYDVKM. The V and J ends lost 6 bases and 2 bases respectively, with 14 bases between them. The CDR3 runs to 14 residues.

CDR3 residues: CAPHHPTTGVFGEQYF. The CDR3 DNA is TGTGCCCCGCATCACCCCACGACAGGGGTTTTTGGCGAGCAGTACTTC. The rearrangement joins TRBV10-3 to TRBJ2-7; 8 bases fit TRBD1. This CDR3 comprises 16 residues. Germline CDR1 and CDR2: ENHRY and SYGVKD. The junction had 21 bases not matched to a gene; V was cut back by 11 bases and J by 6 bases.

The DNA for the CDR3 is TGTGCCAGCAGCCGGACTTGGAACGCAGATACGCAGTATTTT. This translates into CASSRTWNADTQYF. The chain employs TRBV7-3 and TRBJ2-3, with a tentative D call TRBD2 (5 bases). CDR3 length: 14 residues. Trimming took 5 bases from V and 4 from J, leaving 13 bases between them. Germline CDR1 is SGHTA and CDR2 is FQGTGA.